This TCR beta chain was recovered during a study of T cells in Graves' hyperthyroidism and ophthalmopathy. RNA transcripts provided the source from which TCR beta CDR3 regions were amplified. The TCR CDR3 was amplified in a first-round RT-PCR using the HTBI primer set. One entry per CDR3 protein, called by TCRdb with MiXCR from the multiplex PCR reads. The repertoire has roughly 300,000 distinct CDR3 sequences, 20% to 25% of them found once; the top ten carry 50%. With respect to this clonotype: The CDR3 does not close with the conserved phenylalanine or tryptophan, likely indicating a read error.

Each diagnosis was grounded in clinical symptoms, serum thyroxine and TRAb, thyroid ultrasound, and orbital computed tomography. Germline V CDR1 and CDR2: DFQATT, SNEGSKA (reference sequence). The CDR3 totals 15 residues. V dropped 2 bases and J dropped 0 bases, with 13 bases sitting between them. This rearrangement joins TRBV20-1 to TRBJ1-1; D not certain. The source is a woman between 50 and 59 years old with Graves' hyperthyroidism. Sequenced input: blood. The CDR3 DNA follows: TGCAGTGCTAGAAGGAGGGAGCGTATGAACACTGAAGCTTTCTAT. Translation: CSARRRERMNTEAFY.